What follows are 25 T cell receptor beta chains derived from one specimen sequenced in a study of blood T cell repertoires in COVID-19 (TCRdb year 2020). Libraries were constructed by the immunoSEQ multiplex PCR assay. Here the immuneACCESS table is served through TCRdb, limited to in-frame sequences with V and J called. Missing clones are a known gap in these copies; in checked studies unresolved V genes cover under half, and the rest lacks a known reason. In this sample the table shows a few hundred thousand clones, around 80% of which occur a single time. The ten largest clones represent 1.2% of the sample. The material sequenced was peripheral blood. Receptor source: a woman in her fifties or sixties with acute or convalescent COVID-19.

J is TRBJ1-1 and V is TRBV2; no definite D call. The CDR3 is 14 residues long. V lost 4 bases, J lost 2 bases, and 11 bases lay in between. The V gene's germline CDR1 is SNHLY and CDR2 FYNNEI. CDR3 sequence: CASSGPTTNTEAFF. CDR3 DNA sequence: TGTGCCAGCAGTGGGCCGACTACTAACACTGAAGCTTTCTTT. The full variable domain, rest sourced from reference TRBV2 and TRBJ1-1, is EPEVTQTPSHQVTQMGQEVILRCVPISNHLYFYWYRQILGQKVEFLVSFYNNEISEKSEIFDDQFSVERPDGSNFTLKIRSTKLEDSAMYFCASSGPTTNTEAFFGQGTRLTVV.

The chain has TRBV25-1 and TRBJ2-5, with 7 positions matching TRBD2. The trim removed 1 base at V and 5 bases at J, leaving 7 bases unmatched. This CDR3 has 15 amino acids. Germline CDR1 and CDR2: MGHDK and SYGVNS. Here the CDR3 DNA reads TGTGCCAGCAGTGAATGGGGGGGAGGTAGGGAGACCCAGTACTTC. Protein product: CASSEWGGGRETQYF.

This clone was detected once. V usage is TRBV10-1 and J usage is TRBJ2-3, with D possibly being TRBD2 (5 bases). Germline CDR1 reads WNHNN; CDR2 reads SYGVQD (reference sequence). V was shortened by 2 bases and J by 4 bases, with 10 bases between the two germline ends. The CDR3 consists of 14 residues. Here the CDR3 reads CASSEVAWADTQYF. CDR3 DNA: TGCGCCAGCAGTGAGGTAGCGTGGGCAGATACGCAGTATTTT.

The V and J genes are TRBV9 and TRBJ1-3; D gene unclear. Germline-derived CDR1 and CDR2 are SGDLS and YYNGEE. Trimming removed 0 bases at V and 3 bases at J, with 10 bases between. This CDR3 spans 15 amino acids. CDR3 residues: CASSVGSGHGNTIYF. The CDR3 DNA sequence: TGTGCCAGCAGCGTAGGATCGGGTCATGGAAACACCATATATTTT.

The chain carries TRBV7-8 and TRBJ2-3; 8 bases fit TRBD2. The CDR3 covers 15 residues. Germline trimming cut 1 base from V and 1 base from J; bases unmatched to any gene: 1. From germline, CDR1 is SGHVS and CDR2 FQNEAQ. CDR3 protein: CASSLVGLGTDTQYF. Written as DNA, the CDR3 is TGTGCCAGCAGCTTAGTGGGACTAGGCACAGATACGCAGTATTTT.

The chain joins TRBV9 to TRBJ1-3, with D uncertain. V was trimmed by 0 bases and J by 4 bases, leaving 14 bases between them. The CDR3 runs 16 residues. The germline V gene has CDR1 SGDLS and CDR2 YYNGEE. The CDR3 region is CASSVGRAGKGNTIYF. The CDR3 coding sequence is TGTGCCAGCAGCGTAGGTCGAGCGGGGAAAGGAAACACCATATATTTT.

V gene TRBV14 combines with J gene TRBJ1-1; D is perhaps TRBD1 (5 bases). CDR3 length: 16 residues. Trimming pared 0 bases from V and 1 base from J, leaving 12 bases between. Germline-derived CDR1 and CDR2 are SGHDN and FVKESK. The CDR3 region is CASSQDLATANTEAFF. The CDR3 nucleotides read TGTGCCAGCAGCCAAGATCTGGCGACAGCGAACACTGAAGCTTTCTTT.

This sequence joins TRBV30 and TRBJ1-6; D is undetermined. The V end lost 5 bases, the J end lost 13 bases, and 15 bases lay between the germline ends. This CDR3 has 12 amino acids. From germline, CDR1 is GTSNPN and CDR2 SVGIG (reference sequence). This CDR3 is CAWHGEGGPLHF. DNA of the CDR3: TGTGCCTGGCACGGGGAGGGCGGGCCCCTCCACTTT.

The gene calls are TRBV9 and TRBJ2-2; 7 bases agree with TRBD1. Germline loops: CDR1 SGDLS, CDR2 YYNGEE. The V segment lost 3 bases and the J segment 5 bases; nucleotides outside the gene matches: 7. This CDR3 is 15 amino acids long. The CDR3 loop is CASSDPGTVTGELFF. Written as DNA, the CDR3 is TGTGCCAGCAGCGACCCAGGGACAGTAACCGGGGAGCTGTTTTTT.

The chain has TRBV9 and TRBJ2-1; TRBD2 agrees at 11 bases. This CDR3 is built from 18 residues. Per the germline V gene, CDR1 is SGDLS and CDR2 is YYNGEE. Trimming at V came to 0 bases and at J to 4 bases, leaving 9 bases not matched to a gene. This chain's CDR3 is CASSVVASGRTIYNEQFF. CDR3 nucleotides: TGTGCCAGCAGCGTAGTGGCTAGCGGGAGGACTATTTACAATGAGCAGTTCTTC.

This chain links TRBV27 with TRBJ1-1, with 8 nucleotides matching TRBD1. Germline lookup yields CDR1 MNHEY and CDR2 SMNVEV (reference sequence). This CDR3 comprises 14 residues. The V and J ends lost 9 bases and 3 bases, in that order; junction bases with no gene match: 9. In DNA form, the CDR3 reads TGTGCCAGTCGGAAAGGACAGGGCGACACTGAAGCTTTCTTT. This encodes CASRKGQGDTEAFF.

CDR3 amino acids: CASSDPAGQGSDIQYF. The CDR3 region has the DNA TGTGCCAGCAGTGATCCAGCCGGACAGGGGAGCGACATTCAGTACTTC. This chain connects TRBV6-1 to TRBJ2-4; 9 bases map to TRBD1. The trim removed 3 bases at V and 8 bases at J, leaving 11 bases unmatched. Germline lookup yields CDR1 MNHNS and CDR2 SASEGT. The CDR3 runs to 16 residues.

With respect to this clone: In the same sample, other DNA sequences code for this CDR3. The V call is TRBV3-1 (or the pseudogene TRBV3-2), the J call TRBJ1-2; 7 bases are a match to TRBD1. J gave up 4 bases and V 1 base, and 3 bases lay outside the gene matches. Germline CDR1 LGHDT, CDR2 YNNKEL (reference sequence). The CDR3 length is 14 residues. The CDR3 nucleotides read TGTGCCAGCAGCCAAGGACAGGGCAGCTATGGCTACACCTTC. Translating it yields CASSQGQGSYGYTF.

The CDR3 coding sequence is TGTGCCAGCAGCCCGATCGTTGTGGGACTGTTCGGTCACACCTTC. It specifies CASSPIVVGLFGHTF. The chain links TRBV7-9 to TRBJ1-2; a weak D match, TRBD1 (5 bases). V was trimmed by 5 bases and J by 12 bases, leaving 25 bases between them. CDR3 size: 15 residues. Germline CDR1 reads SEHNR; CDR2 reads FQNEAQ (reference sequence).

This chain links TRBV4-3 with TRBJ2-3; 7 positions agree with TRBD2. Looked up from germline, CDR1 is LGHNA and CDR2 is YSLEER. CDR3 length: 13 amino acids. With 0 bases clipped from V and 13 bases from J, the junction kept 7 bases outside the gene matches. The DNA of the CDR3 is TGCGCCAGCAGCCAAGAAACGGCTCGGGAGGAGTATTTT. Amino acids: CASSQETAREEYF.

This chain joins TRBV9 and TRBJ1-2; D call uncertain. Germline V gene data show CDR1 as SGDLS and CDR2 as YYNGEE. Trimming took off 4 bases at V and 4 bases at J, with 14 bases between the two ends. This CDR3 is 14 amino acids long. CDR3 amino acids: CASSPMFSGYGYTF. The CDR3 DNA reads as TGTGCCAGCAGCCCAATGTTCTCGGGCTATGGCTACACCTTC.

V and J are TRBV5-1 and TRBJ2-3; TRBD1 is a possible D gene (6 bases). Germline V gene lookup returns CDR1 SGHRS and CDR2 YFSETQ. V shed 9 bases and J shed 4 bases, with 21 bases lying between them. There are 15 residues in the CDR3. The CDR3 here is CATKSQTGVPDTQYF. DNA for the CDR3: TGCGCCACCAAGAGTCAGACAGGAGTCCCAGATACGCAGTATTTT.

The chain combines TRBV4-3 with TRBJ2-7; 9 bases match TRBD2. The germline V gene has CDR1 LGHNA and CDR2 YSLEER. V lost 0 bases to trimming and J lost 0 bases; unmatched junction nucleotides: 6. The CDR3 length is 17 residues. The CDR3 sequence is CASSQELLAGVSYEQYF. The CDR3 region has the DNA TGCGCCAGCAGCCAAGAATTACTAGCGGGCGTCTCCTACGAGCAGTACTTC.

V and J are TRBV5-1 and TRBJ2-5; a possible D gene is TRBD2 (7 bases). Trimming left V 4 bases short and J 2 bases short, with 18 bases between. Germline V gene lookup returns CDR1 SGHRS and CDR2 YFSETQ. This CDR3 is built from 16 residues. The CDR3 protein is CASSPLAGAGQETQYF. CDR3 nucleotide sequence: TGCGCCAGCAGCCCCCTGGCGGGGGCGGGGCAAGAGACCCAGTACTTC.

The chain has TRBV18 and TRBJ2-6; D remains unclear. Germline CDR1 and CDR2: KGHSH and LQKENI. The length of the CDR3 is 17 residues. V lost 0 bases, J lost 0 bases, and 9 bases lay in between. The CDR3 DNA follows: TGTGCCAGCTCACCACCTACGGGTAGCTCTGGGGCCAACGTCCTGACTTTC. This translates into CASSPPTGSSGANVLTF.

The rearrangement links TRBV30 to TRBJ1-1; TRBD1 might be the D (6 bases). V lost 1 base, J lost 4 bases, and 13 bases lay in between. CDR3 size: 14 residues. Germline V CDR1 and CDR2: GTSNPN, SVGIG (reference sequence). The CDR3 loop reads CAWSGGQDGTEAFF. CDR3 DNA sequence: TGTGCCTGGAGTGGGGGACAAGACGGCACTGAAGCTTTCTTT.

This clone was observed a few times. The genes are TRBV7-2 and TRBJ2-7; possible D gene TRBD1, 5 bases. Germline lookup yields CDR1 SGHTA and CDR2 FQGNSA. Trimming cost V 2 bases and J 6 bases, with 11 bases left between them. The CDR3 consists of 13 residues. The CDR3 sequence is CASSLRQGVEQYF. The CDR3 bases are TGTGCCAGCAGCTTACGCCAGGGTGTCGAGCAGTACTTC.

The genes are TRBV4-2 and TRBJ1-1, with D maybe TRBD1 (5 bases). The CDR3 has 12 residues. Between the trimmed V and J ends, which lost 2 bases and 9 bases, there was a span of 10 bases. Germline-derived CDR1 and CDR2 are LGHNA and YNFKEQ. The CDR3 reads CASSQWGEKAFF. The CDR3 DNA sequence: TGTGCCAGCAGCCAATGGGGGGAGAAAGCTTTCTTT.

V is TRBV7-2 and J is TRBJ2-3, with TRBD2 identical over 13 bases. This CDR3 has 16 residues. CDR1 and CDR2 (germline): SGHTA, FQGNSA. The V and J ends lost 5 bases and 6 bases, in that order; junction bases with no gene match: 8. As DNA, the CDR3 is TGTGCCAGCAGCGCCCTAACTAGCGGGGGGGCCGATACGCAGTATTTT. Its protein is CASSALTSGGADTQYF.

The rearrangement links TRBV2 to TRBJ1-1; 8 bases map to TRBD1. There are 14 residues in the CDR3. The V gene's germline CDR1 is SNHLY and CDR2 FYNNEI. Germline trimming cut 4 bases from V and 7 bases from J; bases unmatched to any gene: 8. DNA of the CDR3: TGTGCCAGCAGTGGGGACAGGCTGGGGAGTGAAGCTTTCTTT. Translating it yields CASSGDRLGSEAFF. Drawing the rest from reference TRBV2 and TRBJ1-1, the complete variable domain is EPEVTQTPSHQVTQMGQEVILRCVPISNHLYFYWYRQILGQKVEFLVSFYNNEISEKSEIFDDQFSVERPDGSNFTLKIRSTKLEDSAMYFCASSGDRLGSEAFFGQGTRLTVV.